This T cell receptor beta chain is from a study of blood T cell repertoires in COVID-19. Study in general: Sources were T cells, B-cell-depleted T cells, or PBMCs; the material itself was cDNA or gDNA.

The CDR3 covers 14 residues. In germline, CDR1 is DFQATT, CDR2 SNEGSKA (reference sequence). Trimming took 3 bases from V and 2 from J; bases not matched to a gene: 6. TCRdb's copy holds only in-frame clones and misses some; the assay was immunoSEQ multiplex PCR. The data show a few hundred thousand clones, around 88% seen once. The chain has TRBV20-1 and TRBJ2-7; 8 bases align to TRBD1. The sample comprised peripheral blood. The clonotype originates from a woman under 40 who had recovered from COVID-19. The CDR3 loop is CSASRVQGAYEQYF. DNA of the CDR3: TGCAGTGCTAGTCGCGTACAGGGGGCCTACGAGCAGTACTTC.